This T cell receptor beta chain emerged from a study of T cell repertoires in cytomegalovirus infection (dated by TCRdb to about 2019). Looking at the study overall: Alongside well-studied HLA-B-restricted epitopes, the peptide stimulations were aimed at recently identified HLA-C-restricted CMV epitopes, whose presentation resists viral immunomodulation. Donor HLA type was relevant to the analysis, as public TCR beta signatures indicated carriage of CMV infection together with the matching HLA type.

Study-wide conclusions, independent of this receptor: In the ex vivo response, HLA-C-restricted CMV-specific TCR beta clonotypes were dominant, and in two of eight donors the single most frequent clonotype came from this HLA-C-restricted group. Cumulative frequency of public TCR beta family members discriminated carriers of CMV infection plus the relevant HLA type in this cohort and an independent approximately 360-donor cohort.

The treatment or condition label for this specimen denotes: in vitro stimulation with specific CMV peptide epitopes to enrich CMV-specific T cells. Data came from an Illumina HiSeq 1500. TCRdb redid the processing of the public reads, applying fastp at Q25 and MiXCR, and retained in-frame beta chains. Identical CDR3 proteins give one entry, which carries the most common genes and DNA. The sample profile shows fewer than 650,000 distinct CDR3 sequences; around 40% of them were found once. The top ten clonotypes cover 48% of the sample. Clipping removes 5 bases from V and 4 bases from J, with 9 as the unmatched junction base count. The germline V gene (reference sequence) gives CDR1 as DFQATT and CDR2 as SNEGSKA. There are 14 amino acids in the CDR3, from cysteine to phenylalanine inclusive. Only the CDR3 region is kept as DNA, spanning 42 bases read in frame from base 1. In its sample, this clonotype was seen many times. The antigen it binds to is not known. No much larger clone is present one base from it, and per-base qualities are unavailable.

The sample was cultured PBMCs, taken from culture after CMV antigen stimulation. The clonotype originates from a human donor in good health (CMV status not recorded). Some clones in this sample may be carry-over from other donors' samples. Here the chain combines TRBV20-1 and TRBJ2-5, with TRBD2 identical over 8 junction bases. CDR3 loop: CSAFFFAGGETQYF. The sequenced DNA is TGCAGTGCTTTCTTCTTCGCGGGGGGAGAGACCCAGTACTTC.